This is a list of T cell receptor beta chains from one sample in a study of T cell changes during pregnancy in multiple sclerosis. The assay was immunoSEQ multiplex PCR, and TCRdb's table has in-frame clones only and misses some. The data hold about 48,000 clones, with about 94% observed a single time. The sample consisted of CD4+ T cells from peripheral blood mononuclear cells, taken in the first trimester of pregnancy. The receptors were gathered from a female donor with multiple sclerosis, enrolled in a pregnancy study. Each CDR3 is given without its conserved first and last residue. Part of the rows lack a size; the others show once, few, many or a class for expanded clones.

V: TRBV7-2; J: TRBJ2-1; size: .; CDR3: ASSKKTDRYNEQF
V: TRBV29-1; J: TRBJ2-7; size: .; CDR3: SVEAGGYEQY
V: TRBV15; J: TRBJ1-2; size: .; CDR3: ATSRERGDPNYGYT
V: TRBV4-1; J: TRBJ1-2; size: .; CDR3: ASKGDSGNYGYT
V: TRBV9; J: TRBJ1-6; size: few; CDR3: ASSTGQGDSPLH
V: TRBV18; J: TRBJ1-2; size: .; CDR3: ASSLTGGNSGYT
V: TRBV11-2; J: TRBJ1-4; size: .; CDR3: ASSSTATATNEKLF
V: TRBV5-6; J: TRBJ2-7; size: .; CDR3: ASSLVVQPAYEQY
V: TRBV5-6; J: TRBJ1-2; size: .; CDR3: ASSPGGQGYGYT
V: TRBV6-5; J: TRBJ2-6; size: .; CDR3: ASSQAPGANVLT
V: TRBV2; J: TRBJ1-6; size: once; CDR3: ASSPGQQNNSPLH
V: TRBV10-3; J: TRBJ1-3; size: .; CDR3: ATIQGSGNTIY
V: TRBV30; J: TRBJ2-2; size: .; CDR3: AWSRTRELF
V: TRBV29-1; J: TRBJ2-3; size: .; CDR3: SVGFRGVTDTQY
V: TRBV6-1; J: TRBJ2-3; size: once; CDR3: ASSEGVTDTQY
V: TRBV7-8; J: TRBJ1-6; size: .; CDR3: ASSLAQGGSPLH
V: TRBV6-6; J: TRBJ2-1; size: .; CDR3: ASKPGLAGEQF
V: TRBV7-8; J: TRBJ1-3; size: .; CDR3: ASSLGQDGNTIY
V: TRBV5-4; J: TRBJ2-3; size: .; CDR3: ASSPGQGTDTQY
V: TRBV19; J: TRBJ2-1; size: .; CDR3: ASSINLVDFSSYNEQF
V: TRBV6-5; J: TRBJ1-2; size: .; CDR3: ASTRNRDVNYGYT
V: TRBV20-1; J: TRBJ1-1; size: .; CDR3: SARGSPEAF
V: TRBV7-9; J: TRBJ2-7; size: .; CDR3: ASSLDSSYEQY